The rows below give T cell receptor beta chains drawn from one sample of a study of control samples from healthy donors and cancer patients. The assay was immunoSEQ multiplex PCR, and TCRdb's table has in-frame clones only and misses some. The data hold around 71,000 clones, with roughly nine tenths observed a single time. The sample was PBMCs. The receptors were gathered from a woman in her forties or fifties with colorectal cancer. Both conserved end residues are part of each CDR3. The D gene is left open where the match is weak. Clone size appears in some rows only: once, few, many, or a class for an expanded clone.

-,-,TRBJ2-1,TRBV27,TGTGCCAGCAGTAATACAAGGTATGAGCAGTTCTTC,CASSNTRYEQFF
-,TRBD2,TRBJ2-1,TRBV5-1,TGCGCCAGCAGCCGGGGACTAGCGGGGATGGATGAGCAGTTCTTC,CASSRGLAGMDEQFF
once,-,TRBJ1-1,TRBV19,TGTGCCAGTAGTGCTGGGACGTTTGAAGCTTTCTTT,CASSAGTFEAFF
-,-,TRBJ2-3,TRBV4-2,TGTGCCAGCAGCCAAGTCAGGGCTAGCGACACAGATACGCAGTATTTT,CASSQVRASDTDTQYF
-,-,TRBJ2-7,TRBV19,TGTGCCAGTAGTAGGGGACTGAACTCCTACGAGCAGTACTTC,CASSRGLNSYEQYF
-,TRBD1,TRBJ1-1,TRBV27,TGTGCCAGCAGTTTATCGCCAGGGGGCTGGACTGAAGCTTTCTTT,CASSLSPGGWTEAFF
once,-,TRBJ1-1,TRBV24-1,TGTGCCACTAAAGTGGGAACTGAAGCTTTCTTT,CATKVGTEAFF
-,TRBD1,TRBJ1-3,TRBV5-1,TGCGCCAGCAGCCCGACAGGGGGAAACACCATATATTTT,CASSPTGGNTIYF
-,TRBD1,TRBJ1-4,TRBV6-1,TGTGCCAGCAGTGAAAACCCTGACAGGGTCGGGGATGAAAAACTGTTTTTT,CASSENPDRVGDEKLFF
-,TRBD1,TRBJ2-5,TRBV6-1,TGTGCCAGCAGTGAAGACGGGCAGGGGGTTCGCAAGACCCAGTACTTC,CASSEDGQGVRKTQYF
-,-,TRBJ2-5,TRBV11-2,TGTGCCAGCAGCTTAGCGGAGGGACAGTTTGGGACCCAGTACTTC,CASSLAEGQFGTQYF
-,-,TRBJ2-1,TRBV5-1,TGCGCCAGCAGCTTCAGTGCAGGGGTCGCCGGTGAGCAGTTCTTC,CASSFSAGVAGEQFF
-,-,TRBJ1-2,TRBV5-4,TGTGCCAGCAGCTTGGGGGACCGACCTCGCTATGGCTACACCTTC,CASSLGDRPRYGYTF
-,TRBD2,TRBJ2-1,TRBV27,TGTGCCAGCAGTTCCATAGCGGGAGTACGGAATGAGCAGTTCTTC,CASSSIAGVRNEQFF
-,-,TRBJ1-2,TRBV28,TGTGCCAGCAGTTACGTGGCAGGCAGTGGCTACACCTTC,CASSYVAGSGYTF
-,-,TRBJ2-1,TRBV6-5,TGTGCCAGCAAGTCGGCAGGGCCCTACAATGAGCAGTTCTTC,CASKSAGPYNEQFF
-,TRBD2,TRBJ2-3,TRBV2,TGTGCCAGCAGTCCTAGCGGGGGGGGCACAGATACGCAGTATTTT,CASSPSGGGTDTQYF
-,-,TRBJ1-2,TRBV2,TGTGCCAGCAGTGAAATCCATGGGGACTATGGCTACACCTTC,CASSEIHGDYGYTF
-,-,TRBJ1-2,TRBV19,TGTGCCAGTAATTCGGGGGACCACTATGGCTACACCTTC,CASNSGDHYGYTF
-,-,TRBJ2-5,TRBV20-1,TGCAGTGCTATGGTCCGAGAGACCCAGTACTTC,CSAMVRETQYF
-,-,TRBJ2-3,TRBV5-1,TGCGCCAGCAGCTTGGAGTTAGGAGTTGGCACAGATACGCAGTATTTT,CASSLELGVGTDTQYF
-,-,TRBJ2-4,TRBV27,TGTGCCACCGCAGAACGGAGCAAAAACATTCAGTACTTC,CATAERSKNIQYF